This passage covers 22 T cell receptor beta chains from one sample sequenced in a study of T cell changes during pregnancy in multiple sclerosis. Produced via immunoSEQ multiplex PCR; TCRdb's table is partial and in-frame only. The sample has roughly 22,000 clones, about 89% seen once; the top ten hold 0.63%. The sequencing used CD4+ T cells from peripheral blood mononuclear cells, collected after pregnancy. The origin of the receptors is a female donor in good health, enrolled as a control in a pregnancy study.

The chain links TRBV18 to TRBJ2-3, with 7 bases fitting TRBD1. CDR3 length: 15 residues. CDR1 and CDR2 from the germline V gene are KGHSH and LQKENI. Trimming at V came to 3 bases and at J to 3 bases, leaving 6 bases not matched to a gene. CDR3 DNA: TGTGCCAGCTCACCCGTACAGGGGAAGACAGATACGCAGTATTTT. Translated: CASSPVQGKTDTQYF.

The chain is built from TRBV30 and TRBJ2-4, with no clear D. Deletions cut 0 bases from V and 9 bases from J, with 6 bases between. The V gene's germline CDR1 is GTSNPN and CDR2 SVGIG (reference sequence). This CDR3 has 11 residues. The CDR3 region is CAWSVSVIQYF. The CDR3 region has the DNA TGTGCCTGGAGTGTTTCAGTCATTCAGTACTTC.

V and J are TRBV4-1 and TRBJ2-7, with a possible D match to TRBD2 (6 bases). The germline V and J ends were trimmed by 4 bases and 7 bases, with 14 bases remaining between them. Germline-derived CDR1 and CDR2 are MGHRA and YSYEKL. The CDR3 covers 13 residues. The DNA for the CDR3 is TGCGCCAGCAGCCTTCACCGGGGGAGGGAGCAGTACTTC. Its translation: CASSLHRGREQYF.

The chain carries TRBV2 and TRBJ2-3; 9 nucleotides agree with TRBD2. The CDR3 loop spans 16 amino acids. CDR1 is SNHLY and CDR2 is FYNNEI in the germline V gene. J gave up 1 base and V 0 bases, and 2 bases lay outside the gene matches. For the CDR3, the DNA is TGTGCCAGCAGTGAAGCCCTAGCGGGGCGCACAGATACGCAGTATTTT. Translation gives CASSEALAGRTDTQYF. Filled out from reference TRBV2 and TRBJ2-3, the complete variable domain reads EPEVTQTPSHQVTQMGQEVILRCVPISNHLYFYWYRQILGQKVEFLVSFYNNEISEKSEIFDDQFSVERPDGSNFTLKIRSTKLEDSAMYFCASSEALAGRTDTQYFGPGTRLTVL.

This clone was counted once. The CDR3 is CAISDGEITSYEQYF. The CDR3 DNA sequence: TGTGCCATCAGTGACGGAGAGATTACATCCTACGAGCAGTACTTC. V gene TRBV10-3 combines with J gene TRBJ2-7; D unclear. The CDR3 sequence is 15 residues long. Germline values: CDR1 ENHRY, CDR2 SYGVKD. Trimming stripped 3 bases from V and 1 base from J, with 13 bases between.

For the CDR3, the DNA is TGTGCCAGCAGCTTGGCTAGCGGGGGGGCCTCGAATGAGCAGTTCTTC. As protein: CASSLASGGASNEQFF. The V and J genes are TRBV5-4 and TRBJ2-1; TRBD2 matches 12 bases. The ends lost 0 bases at V and 7 bases at J; junction bases unmatched: 5. CDR1 and CDR2 from the germline V gene are SGHNT and YYREEE (reference sequence). CDR3 size: 16 residues.

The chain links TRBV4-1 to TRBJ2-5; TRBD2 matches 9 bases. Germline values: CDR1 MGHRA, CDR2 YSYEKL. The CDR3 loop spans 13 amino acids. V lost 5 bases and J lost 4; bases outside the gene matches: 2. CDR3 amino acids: CASSRLAAETQYF. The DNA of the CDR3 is TGCGCCAGCAGCAGACTAGCGGCAGAGACCCAGTACTTC.

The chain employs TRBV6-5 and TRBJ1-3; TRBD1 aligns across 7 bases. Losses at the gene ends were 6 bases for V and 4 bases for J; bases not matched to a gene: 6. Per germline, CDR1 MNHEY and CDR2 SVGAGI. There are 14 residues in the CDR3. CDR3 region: CASRSPGQGNTIYF. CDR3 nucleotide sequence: TGTGCCAGCAGATCCCCGGGACAGGGAAACACCATATATTTT.

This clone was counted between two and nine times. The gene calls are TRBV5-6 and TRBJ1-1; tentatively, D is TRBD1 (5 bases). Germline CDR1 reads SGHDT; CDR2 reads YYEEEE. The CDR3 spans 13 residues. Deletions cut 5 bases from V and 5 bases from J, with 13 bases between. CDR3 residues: CASRFGAETEAFF. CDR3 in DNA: TGTGCCAGCAGATTTGGGGCGGAAACTGAAGCTTTCTTT. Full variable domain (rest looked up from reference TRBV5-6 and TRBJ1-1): DAGVTQSPTHLIKTRGQQVTLRCSPKSGHDTVSWYQQALGQGPQFIFQYYEEEERQRGNFPDRFSGHQFPNYSSELNVNALLLGDSALYLCASRFGAETEAFFGQGTRLTVV.

CDR3 residues: CASSRLAGGPGNEQFF. The CDR3 bases are TGTGCCAGCAGTCGATTAGCGGGAGGGCCGGGTAATGAGCAGTTCTTC. The chain uses TRBV27 and TRBJ2-1, with 11 bases lining up with TRBD2. CDR1 is MNHEY, CDR2 SMNVEV, per germline (reference sequence). The V and J ends lost 5 bases and 7 bases, in that order; junction bases with no gene match: 10. The CDR3 totals 16 residues.

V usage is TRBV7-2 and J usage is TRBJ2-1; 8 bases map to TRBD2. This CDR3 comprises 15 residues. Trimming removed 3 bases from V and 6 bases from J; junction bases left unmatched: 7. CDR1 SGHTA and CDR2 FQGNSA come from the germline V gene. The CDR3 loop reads CASSFQTSASNEQFF. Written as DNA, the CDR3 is TGTGCCAGCAGCTTCCAGACTAGCGCGAGCAATGAGCAGTTCTTC. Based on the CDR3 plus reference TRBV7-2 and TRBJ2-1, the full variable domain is GAGVSQSPSNKVTEKGKDVELRCDPISGHTALYWYRQSLGQGLEFLIYFQGNSAPDKSGLPSDRFSAERTGGSVSTLTIQRTQQEDSAVYLCASSFQTSASNEQFFGPGTRLTVL.

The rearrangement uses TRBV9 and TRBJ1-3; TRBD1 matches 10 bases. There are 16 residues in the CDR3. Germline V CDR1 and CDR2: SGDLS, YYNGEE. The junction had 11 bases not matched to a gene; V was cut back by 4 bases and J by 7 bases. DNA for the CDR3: TGTGCCAGCAGCCCCCCACCGGGACAGGGGTGGAACACCATATATTTT. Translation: CASSPPPGQGWNTIYF.

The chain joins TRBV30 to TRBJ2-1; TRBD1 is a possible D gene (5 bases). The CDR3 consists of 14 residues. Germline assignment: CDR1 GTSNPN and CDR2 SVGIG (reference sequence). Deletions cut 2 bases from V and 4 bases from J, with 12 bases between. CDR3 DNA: TGTGCCTGGAGTACAACGGCAGGGTACAATGAGCAGTTCTTC. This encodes CAWSTTAGYNEQFF.

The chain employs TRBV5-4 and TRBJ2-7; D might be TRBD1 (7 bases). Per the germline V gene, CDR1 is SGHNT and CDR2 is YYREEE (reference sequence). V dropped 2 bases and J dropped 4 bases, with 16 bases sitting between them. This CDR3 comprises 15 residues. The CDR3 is CASSFGGTVLYEQYF. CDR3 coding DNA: TGTGCCAGCAGCTTCGGCGGGACAGTCCTATACGAGCAGTACTTC. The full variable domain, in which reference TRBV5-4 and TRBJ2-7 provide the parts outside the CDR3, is ETGVTQSPTHLIKTRGQQVTLRCSSQSGHNTVSWYQQALGQGPQFIFQYYREEENGRGNFPPRFSGLQFPNYSSELNVNALELDDSALYLCASSFGGTVLYEQYFGPGTRLTVT.

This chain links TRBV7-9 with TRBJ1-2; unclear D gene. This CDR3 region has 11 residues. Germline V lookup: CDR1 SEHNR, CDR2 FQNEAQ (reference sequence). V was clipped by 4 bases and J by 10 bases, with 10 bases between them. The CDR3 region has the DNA TGTGCCAGCAGCTACGACAAGGTCTACACCTTC. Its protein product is CASSYDKVYTF.

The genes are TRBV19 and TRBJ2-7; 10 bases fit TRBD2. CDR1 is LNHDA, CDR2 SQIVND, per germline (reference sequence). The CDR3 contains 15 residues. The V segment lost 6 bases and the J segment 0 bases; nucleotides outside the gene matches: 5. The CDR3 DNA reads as TGTGCCAGTAGGATCACTAGCGGGGCCTCCTACGAGCAGTACTTC. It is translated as CASRITSGASYEQYF.

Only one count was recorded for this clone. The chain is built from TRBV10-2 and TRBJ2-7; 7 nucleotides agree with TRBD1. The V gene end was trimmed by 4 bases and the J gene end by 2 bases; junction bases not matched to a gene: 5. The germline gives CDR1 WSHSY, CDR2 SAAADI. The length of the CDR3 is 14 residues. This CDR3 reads CASSAPGQPYEQYF. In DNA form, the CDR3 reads TGCGCCAGCAGTGCCCCGGGACAGCCCTACGAGCAGTACTTC.

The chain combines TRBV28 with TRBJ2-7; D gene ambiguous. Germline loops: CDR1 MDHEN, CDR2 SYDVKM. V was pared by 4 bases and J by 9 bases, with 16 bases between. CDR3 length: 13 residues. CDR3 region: CASSSGGVIGQYF. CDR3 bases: TGTGCCAGCAGTTCCGGCGGAGTAATCGGGCAGTACTTC.

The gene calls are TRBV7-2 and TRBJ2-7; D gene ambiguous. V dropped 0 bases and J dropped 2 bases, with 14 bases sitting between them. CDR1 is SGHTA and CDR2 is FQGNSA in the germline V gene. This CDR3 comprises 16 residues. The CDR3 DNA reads TGTGCCAGCAGCTTAGCTCTTGCGGCTCTAACCTACGAGCAGTACTTC. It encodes CASSLALAALTYEQYF.

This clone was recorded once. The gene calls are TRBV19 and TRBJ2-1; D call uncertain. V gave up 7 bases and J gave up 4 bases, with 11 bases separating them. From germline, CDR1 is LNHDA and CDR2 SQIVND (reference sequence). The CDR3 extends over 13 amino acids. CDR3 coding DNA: TGTGCCAGTACCCCCGGTCCTTACAATGAGCAGTTCTTC. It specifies CASTPGPYNEQFF.

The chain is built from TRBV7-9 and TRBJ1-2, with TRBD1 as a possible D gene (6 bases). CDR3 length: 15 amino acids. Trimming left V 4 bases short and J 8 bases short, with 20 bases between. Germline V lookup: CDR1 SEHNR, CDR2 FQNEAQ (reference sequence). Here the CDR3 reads CASSSLEGDMRGYTF. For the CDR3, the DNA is TGTGCCAGCAGCTCCTTAGAGGGGGACATGCGGGGCTACACCTTC.

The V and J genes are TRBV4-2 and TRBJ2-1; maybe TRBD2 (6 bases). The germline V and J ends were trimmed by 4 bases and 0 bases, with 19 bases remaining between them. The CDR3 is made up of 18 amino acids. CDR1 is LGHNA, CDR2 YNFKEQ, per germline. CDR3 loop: CASSRWAAAGSSYNEQFF. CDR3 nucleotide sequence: TGTGCCAGCAGCCGTTGGGCCGCTGCCGGGAGCTCCTACAATGAGCAGTTCTTC.